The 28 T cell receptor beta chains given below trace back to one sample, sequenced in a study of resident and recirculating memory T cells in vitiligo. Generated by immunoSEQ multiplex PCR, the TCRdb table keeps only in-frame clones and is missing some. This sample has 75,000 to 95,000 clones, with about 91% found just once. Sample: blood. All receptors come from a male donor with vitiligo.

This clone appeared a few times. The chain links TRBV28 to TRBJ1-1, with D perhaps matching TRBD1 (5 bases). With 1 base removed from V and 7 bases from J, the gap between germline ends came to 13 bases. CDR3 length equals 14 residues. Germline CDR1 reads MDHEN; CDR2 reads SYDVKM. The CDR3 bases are TGTGCCAGCAGTTTATTTGGCGACAGCTATGAAGCTTTCTTT. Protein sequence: CASSLFGDSYEAFF.

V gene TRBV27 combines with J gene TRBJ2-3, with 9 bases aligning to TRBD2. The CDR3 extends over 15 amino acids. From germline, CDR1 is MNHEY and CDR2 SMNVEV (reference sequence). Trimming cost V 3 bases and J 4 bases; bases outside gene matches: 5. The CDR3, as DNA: TGTGCCAGCAGTTTTATAGCGGGAGTTTCAGATACGCAGTATTTT. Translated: CASSFIAGVSDTQYF.

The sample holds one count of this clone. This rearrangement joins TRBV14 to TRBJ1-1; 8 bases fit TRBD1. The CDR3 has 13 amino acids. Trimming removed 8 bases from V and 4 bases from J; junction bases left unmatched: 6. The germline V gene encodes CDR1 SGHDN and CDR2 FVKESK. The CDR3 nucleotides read TGTGCCAGCTCTACAGGGGGTGCCACTGAAGCTTTCTTT. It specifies CASSTGGATEAFF.

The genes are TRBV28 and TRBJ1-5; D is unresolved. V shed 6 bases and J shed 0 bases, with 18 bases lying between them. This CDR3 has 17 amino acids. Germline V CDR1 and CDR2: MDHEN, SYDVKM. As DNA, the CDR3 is TGTGCCAGCAGATCGTTCCACGCCCGGGTTAGCAATCAGCCCCAGCATTTT. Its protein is CASRSFHARVSNQPQHF.

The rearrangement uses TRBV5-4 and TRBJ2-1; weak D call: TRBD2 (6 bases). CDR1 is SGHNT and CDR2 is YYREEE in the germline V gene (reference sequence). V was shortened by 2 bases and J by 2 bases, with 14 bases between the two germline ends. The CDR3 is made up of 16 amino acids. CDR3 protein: CASSFGGRRTYNEQFF. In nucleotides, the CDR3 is TGTGCCAGCAGCTTCGGTGGGAGGAGGACCTACAATGAGCAGTTCTTC.

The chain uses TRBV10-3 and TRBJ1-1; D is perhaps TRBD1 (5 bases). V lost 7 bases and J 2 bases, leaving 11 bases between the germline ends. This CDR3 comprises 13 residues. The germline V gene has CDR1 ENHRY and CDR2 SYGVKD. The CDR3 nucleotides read TGTGCCATCATGACGACAGCAAACACTGAAGCTTTCTTT. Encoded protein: CAIMTTANTEAFF.

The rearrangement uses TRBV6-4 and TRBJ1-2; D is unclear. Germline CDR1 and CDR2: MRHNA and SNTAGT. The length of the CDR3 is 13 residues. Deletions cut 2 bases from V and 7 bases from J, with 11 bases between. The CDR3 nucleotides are TGTGCCAGCAGTGACGGGGAGACGACTGGCTACACCTTC. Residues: CASSDGETTGYTF.

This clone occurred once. CDR3 in amino acids: CAISAGLAGGSTGELFF. The DNA for the CDR3 is TGTGCCATCAGTGCAGGGCTAGCGGGAGGAAGCACCGGGGAGCTGTTTTTT. This chain uses TRBV10-3 with TRBJ2-2; the match to TRBD2 covers 11 bases. CDR1 and CDR2 from the germline V gene are ENHRY and SYGVKD. Germline trimming cut 4 bases from V and 4 bases from J; bases unmatched to any gene: 8. The CDR3 runs to 17 residues.

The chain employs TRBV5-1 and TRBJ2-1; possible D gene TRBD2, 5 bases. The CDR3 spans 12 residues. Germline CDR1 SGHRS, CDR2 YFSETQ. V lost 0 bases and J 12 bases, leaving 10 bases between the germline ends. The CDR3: CASSLEGLAQFF. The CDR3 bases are TGCGCCAGCAGCTTGGAAGGGCTAGCGCAGTTCTTC. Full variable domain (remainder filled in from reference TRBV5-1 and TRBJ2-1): KAGVTQTPRYLIKTRGQQVTLSCSPISGHRSVSWYQQTPGQGLQFLFEYFSETQRNKGNFPGRFSGRQFSNSRSEMNVSTLELGDSALYLCASSLEGLAQFFGPGTRLTVL.

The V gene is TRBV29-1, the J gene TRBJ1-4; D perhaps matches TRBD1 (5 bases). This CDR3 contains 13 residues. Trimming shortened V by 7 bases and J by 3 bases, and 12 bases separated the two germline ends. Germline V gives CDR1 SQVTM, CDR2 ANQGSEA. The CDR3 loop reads CSAGGVANEKLFF. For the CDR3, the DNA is TGCAGCGCGGGAGGGGTTGCTAATGAAAAACTGTTTTTT.

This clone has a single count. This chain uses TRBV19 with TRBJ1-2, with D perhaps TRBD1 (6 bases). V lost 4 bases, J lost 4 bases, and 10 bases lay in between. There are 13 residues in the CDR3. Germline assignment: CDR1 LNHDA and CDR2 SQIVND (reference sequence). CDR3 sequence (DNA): TGTGCCAGTAGTAACAGGGCCCCCTATGGCTACACCTTC. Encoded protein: CASSNRAPYGYTF.

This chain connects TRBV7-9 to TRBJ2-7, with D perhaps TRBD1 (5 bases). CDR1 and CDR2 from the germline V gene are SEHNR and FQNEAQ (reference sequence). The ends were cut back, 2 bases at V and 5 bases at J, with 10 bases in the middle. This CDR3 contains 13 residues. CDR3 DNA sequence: TGTGCCAGCAGCTTACTCAGGGTCCACGAGCAGTACTTC. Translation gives CASSLLRVHEQYF.

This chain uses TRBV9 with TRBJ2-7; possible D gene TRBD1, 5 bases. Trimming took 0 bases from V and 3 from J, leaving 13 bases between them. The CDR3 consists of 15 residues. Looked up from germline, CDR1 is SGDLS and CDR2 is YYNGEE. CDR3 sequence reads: CASSVANPTGYEQYF. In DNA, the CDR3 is TGTGCCAGCAGCGTAGCTAACCCTACAGGCTACGAGCAGTACTTC. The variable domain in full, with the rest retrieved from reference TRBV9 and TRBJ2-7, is DSGVTQTPKHLITATGQRVTLRCSPRSGDLSVYWYQQSLDQGLQFLIQYYNGEERAKGNILERFSAQQFPDLHSELNLSSLELGDSALYFCASSVANPTGYEQYFGPGTRLTVT.

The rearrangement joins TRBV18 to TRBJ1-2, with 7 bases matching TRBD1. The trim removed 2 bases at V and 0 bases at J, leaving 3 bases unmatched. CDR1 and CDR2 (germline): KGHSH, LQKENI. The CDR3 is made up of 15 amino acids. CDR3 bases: TGTGCCAGCTCACCAGCAGGGGGGTCTAACTATGGCTACACCTTC. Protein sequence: CASSPAGGSNYGYTF.

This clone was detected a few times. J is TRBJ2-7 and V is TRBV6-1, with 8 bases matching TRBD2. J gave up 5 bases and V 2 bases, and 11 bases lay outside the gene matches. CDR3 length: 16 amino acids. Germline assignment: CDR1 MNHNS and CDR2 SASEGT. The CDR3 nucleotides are TGTGCCAGCAGTGAATCAATCGCGGGGGGACTAAACGAGCAGTACTTC. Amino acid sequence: CASSESIAGGLNEQYF.

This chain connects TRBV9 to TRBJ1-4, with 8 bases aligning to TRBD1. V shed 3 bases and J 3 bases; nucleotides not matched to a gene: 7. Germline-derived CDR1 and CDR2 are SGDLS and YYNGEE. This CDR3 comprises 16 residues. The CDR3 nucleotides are TGTGCCAGCAGCGAAGGCCAGGGGGCGGCTAATGAAAAACTGTTTTTT. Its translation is CASSEGQGAANEKLFF.

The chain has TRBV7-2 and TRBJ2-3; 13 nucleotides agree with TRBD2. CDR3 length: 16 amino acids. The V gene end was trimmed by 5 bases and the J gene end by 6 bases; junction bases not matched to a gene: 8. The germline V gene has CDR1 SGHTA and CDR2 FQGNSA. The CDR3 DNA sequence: TGTGCCAGCAGCCTCCGGGGACTAGCGGGATCGGATACGCAGTATTTT. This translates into CASSLRGLAGSDTQYF.

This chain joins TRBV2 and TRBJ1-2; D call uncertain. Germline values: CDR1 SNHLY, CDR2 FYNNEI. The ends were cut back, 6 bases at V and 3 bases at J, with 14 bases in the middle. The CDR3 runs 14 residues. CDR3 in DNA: TGTGCCAGCAGCGGAGGTCCCCCCGACTATGGCTACACCTTC. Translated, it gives CASSGGPPDYGYTF. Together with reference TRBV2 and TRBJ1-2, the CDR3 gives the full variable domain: EPEVTQTPSHQVTQMGQEVILRCVPISNHLYFYWYRQILGQKVEFLVSFYNNEISEKSEIFDDQFSVERPDGSNFTLKIRSTKLEDSAMYFCASSGGPPDYGYTFGSGTRLTVV.

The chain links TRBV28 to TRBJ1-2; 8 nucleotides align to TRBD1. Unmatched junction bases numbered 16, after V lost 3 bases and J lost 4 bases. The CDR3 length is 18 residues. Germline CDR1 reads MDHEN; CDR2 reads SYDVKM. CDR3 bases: TGTGCCAGCAGTTTCCCTACCGGGACAGGCTTCGCGGGCTATGGCTACACCTTC. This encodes CASSFPTGTGFAGYGYTF.

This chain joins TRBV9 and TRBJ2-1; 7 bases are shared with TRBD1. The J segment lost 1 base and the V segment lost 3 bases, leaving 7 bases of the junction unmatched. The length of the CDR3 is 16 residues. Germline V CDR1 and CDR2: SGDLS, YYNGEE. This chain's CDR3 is CASSGRQGRSYNEQFF. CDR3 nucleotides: TGTGCCAGCAGCGGTCGACAGGGACGGTCCTACAATGAGCAGTTCTTC.

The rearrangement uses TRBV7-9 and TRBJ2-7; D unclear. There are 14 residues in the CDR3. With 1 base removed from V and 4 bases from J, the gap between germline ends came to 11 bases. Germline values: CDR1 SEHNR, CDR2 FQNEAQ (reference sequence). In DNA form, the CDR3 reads TGTGCCAGCAGCTTAGGGGCAGAAGCTTACGAGCAGTACTTC. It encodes CASSLGAEAYEQYF.

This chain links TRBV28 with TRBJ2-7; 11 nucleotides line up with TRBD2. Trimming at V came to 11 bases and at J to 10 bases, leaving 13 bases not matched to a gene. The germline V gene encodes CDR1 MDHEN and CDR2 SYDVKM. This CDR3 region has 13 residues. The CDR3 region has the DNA TGTGCCGCTAGGTGGTCTAGCGGGAGGCATCAGTACTTC. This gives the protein CAARWSSGRHQYF.

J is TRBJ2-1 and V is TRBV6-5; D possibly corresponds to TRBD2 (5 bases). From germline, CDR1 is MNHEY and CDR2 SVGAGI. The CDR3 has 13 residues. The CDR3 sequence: CAARGSSYNEQFF. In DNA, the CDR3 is TGTGCGGCGAGAGGGAGCTCCTACAATGAGCAGTTCTTC.

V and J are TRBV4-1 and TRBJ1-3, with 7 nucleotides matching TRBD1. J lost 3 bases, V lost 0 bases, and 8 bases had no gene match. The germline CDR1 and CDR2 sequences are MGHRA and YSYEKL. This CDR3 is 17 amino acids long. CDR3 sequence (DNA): TGCGCCAGCAGCCAAGATAAGACAGGGAAAAGTGGAAACACCATATATTTT. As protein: CASSQDKTGKSGNTIYF.

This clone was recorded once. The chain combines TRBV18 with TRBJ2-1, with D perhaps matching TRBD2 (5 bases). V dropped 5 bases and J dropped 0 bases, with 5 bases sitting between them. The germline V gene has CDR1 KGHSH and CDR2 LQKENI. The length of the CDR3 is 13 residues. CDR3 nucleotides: TGTGCCAGCTCAGGGAGCTCCTACAATGAGCAGTTCTTC. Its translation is CASSGSSYNEQFF.

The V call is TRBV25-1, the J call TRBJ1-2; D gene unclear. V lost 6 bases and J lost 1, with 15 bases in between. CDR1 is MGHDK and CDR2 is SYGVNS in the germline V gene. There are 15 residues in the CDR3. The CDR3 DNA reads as TGTGCCAGCAGATTGGCGGGCGACGATAACTATGGCTACACCTTC. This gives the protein CASRLAGDDNYGYTF.

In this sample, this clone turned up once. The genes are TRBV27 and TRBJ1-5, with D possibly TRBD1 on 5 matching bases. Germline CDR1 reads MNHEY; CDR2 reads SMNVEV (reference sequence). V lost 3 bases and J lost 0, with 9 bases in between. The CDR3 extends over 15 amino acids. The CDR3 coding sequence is TGTGCCAGCAGTTTTACAGGTTTTAGCAATCAGCCCCAGCATTTT. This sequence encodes CASSFTGFSNQPQHF.

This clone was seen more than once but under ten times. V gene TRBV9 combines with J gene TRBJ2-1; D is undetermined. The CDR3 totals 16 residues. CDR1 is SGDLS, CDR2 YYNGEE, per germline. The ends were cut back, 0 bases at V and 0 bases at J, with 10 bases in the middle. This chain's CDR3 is CASSVGSAGSYNEQFF. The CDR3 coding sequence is TGTGCCAGCAGCGTAGGATCTGCCGGCTCCTACAATGAGCAGTTCTTC. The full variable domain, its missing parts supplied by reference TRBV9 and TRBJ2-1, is DSGVTQTPKHLITATGQRVTLRCSPRSGDLSVYWYQQSLDQGLQFLIQYYNGEERAKGNILERFSAQQFPDLHSELNLSSLELGDSALYFCASSVGSAGSYNEQFFGPGTRLTVL.